This entry lists 27 T cell receptor beta chains sequenced from one sample in a study of regulatory T cells in long-lasting Graves disease. Building the TCR beta libraries relied on iRepertoire HTBI primers, and CDR3 regions underwent Arm-PCR. Via MiXCR, TCRdb re-called the multiplex PCR reads, giving one row per CDR3 protein. Of 550,000 or so distinct CDR3 sequences in the sample, around 11% were seen once. Time point meaning: newly diagnosed GD, antithyroid drugs for less than 3 months. PBMC RNA was the source of the TCR library. Separately, the same data were catalogued under a study of T cells in Graves' hyperthyroidism and ophthalmopathy.

The sequenced sample was peripheral blood mononuclear cells (PBMCs), obtained at new diagnosis, from a patient treated with antithyroid drugs. Every receptor here comes from a woman aged 30 to 39 with Graves disease.

In this sample, this clonotype turned up many times. J is TRBJ2-1 and V is TRBV7-2; TRBD2 agrees at 15 bases. Per the germline V gene, CDR1 is SGHTA and CDR2 is FQGNSA. Trimming took 8 bases from V and 7 from J; bases not matched to a gene: 15. CDR3 length: 18 amino acids. As DNA, the CDR3 is TGTGCCAGCGATCCGGGACTAGCGGGAGGTCGGGCTCTGAATGAGCAGTTCTTC. It is translated as CASDPGLAGGRALNEQFF.

This clonotype was counted ten times or more. The chain has TRBV11-2 and TRBJ2-3; D gene uncertain. Germline CDR1 reads SGHAT; CDR2 reads FQNNGV. The CDR3 is made up of 16 amino acids. Trimming cost V 4 bases and J 0 bases, with 14 bases left between them. The CDR3: CASSSVDGFSTDTQYF. The CDR3 DNA reads TGTGCCAGCAGCTCCGTCGACGGGTTTAGCACAGATACGCAGTATTTT.

This clonotype was observed at least ten times. J is TRBJ2-2 and V is TRBV7-3, with D uncertain. CDR1 and CDR2 (germline): SGHTA, FQGTGA. Trimming removed 5 bases at V and 6 bases at J, with 10 bases between. There are 13 residues in the CDR3. The CDR3 region has the DNA TGTGCCAGCAGCCTCTACGTCGCCGGGGAGCTGTTTTTT. Translation: CASSLYVAGELFF.

There are many counts of this clonotype. The J gene is TRBJ1-6, the V gene TRBV27, with a possible D match to TRBD1 (5 bases). V lost 2 bases and J lost 5, with 10 bases in between. Germline V gene sequence: CDR1 MNHEY, CDR2 SMNVEV (reference sequence). The CDR3 loop spans 15 amino acids. CDR3 residues: CASSLMGLDNSPLHF. The CDR3 nucleotides read TGTGCCAGCAGTTTAATGGGACTGGATAATTCACCCCTCCACTTT.

Concerning this clonotype itself: Since a much larger clone is just one base distant, this may be a read error. The conserved phenylalanine or tryptophan is not found at the CDR3 terminus, so this likely reflects a read error. The chain uses TRBV11-2 and TRBJ1-3; 7 bases map to TRBD1. Germline V lookup: CDR1 SGHAT, CDR2 FQNNGV. This CDR3 comprises 13 residues. J lost 7 bases, V lost 4 bases, and 4 bases had no gene match. The CDR3 reads CASSSGTANTIYV. DNA for the CDR3: TGTGCCAGCAGCTCGGGGACAGCGAACACCATATATGTT.

This clonotype was counted ten times or more. The chain uses TRBV28 and TRBJ2-7, with 10 bases aligning to TRBD2. Germline V gene sequence: CDR1 MDHEN, CDR2 SYDVKM. V lost 5 bases and J lost 2; bases outside the gene matches: 18. This CDR3 contains 19 residues. The CDR3 loop reads CASSHRIYLAGGFTYEQYF. CDR3 nucleotide sequence: TGTGCCAGCAGTCACCGTATCTACTTAGCGGGAGGATTTACCTACGAGCAGTACTTC.

This chain connects TRBV6-2 or TRBV6-3 to TRBJ2-3; a weak D match, TRBD1 (6 bases). This CDR3 contains 16 residues. Germline V gene data show CDR1 as MNHEY and CDR2 as SVGEGT. With 6 bases removed from V and 4 bases from J, the gap between germline ends came to 20 bases. Here the CDR3 reads CASRKWTDLSADTQYF. CDR3 nucleotides: TGTGCCAGCAGAAAATGGACAGATCTAAGCGCAGATACGCAGTATTTT.

This clonotype has ten or more counts. The chain is built from TRBV4-3 and TRBJ1-6; 7 bases agree with TRBD1. This CDR3 comprises 15 residues. Germline assignment: CDR1 LGHNA and CDR2 YSLEER. J was trimmed by 6 bases and V by 4 bases; bases with no gene match: 6. The CDR3 loop is CASSLTEGANSPLHF. The CDR3 bases are TGCGCCAGCAGCCTCACAGAGGGGGCTAATTCACCCCTCCACTTT.

This chain uses TRBV4-1 with TRBJ2-7; D is ambiguous. CDR3 size: 14 residues. V was trimmed by 0 bases and J by 0 bases, leaving 6 bases between them. Germline assignment: CDR1 MGHRA and CDR2 YSYEKL. CDR3 nucleotides: TGCGCCAGCAGCCAAGACATCAACTCCTACGAGCAGTACTTC. It translates to CASSQDINSYEQYF.

In this sample, this clonotype turned up a few times. This chain uses TRBV7-2 with TRBJ1-6; perhaps TRBD1 as D (6 bases). In germline, CDR1 is SGHTA, CDR2 FQGNSA. V dropped 1 base and J dropped 9 bases, with 13 bases sitting between them. The CDR3 length is 15 residues. The CDR3 coding sequence is TGTGCCAGCAGCTTAGTAGGGGGATTCAGTTCACCCCTCCACTTT. Translation: CASSLVGGFSSPLHF.

Points on this clonotype: A much larger clone differs from this one at a single base, so this may be a read error. This chain connects TRBV19 to TRBJ1-2; 7 bases are a match to TRBD1. This CDR3 comprises 15 residues. V was pared by 11 bases and J by 8 bases, with 20 bases of the junction left unmatched. Germline V gives CDR1 LNHDA, CDR2 SQIVND (reference sequence). The CDR3 here is CASLPLGQEVAGYTF. DNA for the CDR3: TGTGCCTCGCTTCCTCTCGGACAGGAGGTAGCGGGCTACACCTTC.

This clonotype was recorded at least ten times. The CDR3: CASSISRFNIYEQYF. CDR3 nucleotide sequence: TGTGCCAGTAGTATTTCAAGGTTCAATATCTACGAGCAGTACTTC. The J gene is TRBJ2-7, the V gene TRBV19; D unclear. The germline V and J ends were trimmed by 3 bases and 3 bases, with 15 bases remaining between them. The CDR3 length is 15 residues. CDR1 is LNHDA, CDR2 SQIVND, per germline (reference sequence).

In its sample, this clonotype was seen many times. The J gene is TRBJ2-4, the V gene TRBV7-2; no clear D. This CDR3 is built from 16 residues. The germline gives CDR1 SGHTA, CDR2 FQGNSA. Trimming pared 5 bases from V and 4 bases from J, leaving 18 bases between. The CDR3 DNA is TGTGCCAGCAGCCCCACCCCGGGTTACGAAAAAAACATTCAGTACTTC. This codes for CASSPTPGYEKNIQYF.

The chain links TRBV11-3 to TRBJ1-1; D gene ambiguous. V was trimmed by 0 bases and J by 7 bases, leaving 9 bases between them. CDR3 length equals 13 residues. The germline V gene has CDR1 SGHNT and CDR2 YENEEA. The CDR3 bases are TGTGCCAGCAGCTTAGACGTCGACGGTGAAGCTTTCTTT. The encoded protein is CASSLDVDGEAFF.

There are many counts of this clonotype. J is TRBJ1-2 and V is TRBV2; 10 bases are shared with TRBD1. Germline V CDR1 and CDR2: SNHLY, FYNNEI. The V segment lost 1 base and the J segment 3 bases; nucleotides outside the gene matches: 8. The CDR3 has 17 amino acids. In DNA form, the CDR3 reads TGTGCCAGCAGTGAAGGTTACCAGACAGGGGGCTACTATGGCTACACCTTC. It codes for CASSEGYQTGGYYGYTF.

This clonotype came up a few times. A much larger clone lies one base from this, so it may be a read error. The chain couples TRBV11-3 to TRBJ2-2; 10 nucleotides align to TRBD2. From germline, CDR1 is SGHNT and CDR2 YENEEA. CDR3 length: 14 amino acids. CDR3 amino acids: CASSSLAGAGEPFF. Written as DNA, the CDR3 is TGTGCCAGCAGCTCCCTAGCGGGAGCCGGGGAGCCGTTTTTT.

There are a few counts of this clonotype. This chain joins TRBV9 and TRBJ1-1; a possible D gene is TRBD1 (6 bases). The CDR3 length is 14 residues. Germline-derived CDR1 and CDR2 are SGDLS and YYNGEE. Trimming removed 0 bases at V and 3 bases at J, with 9 bases between. This chain's CDR3 is CASSVGGGHTEAFF. The CDR3 region has the DNA TGTGCCAGCAGCGTAGGGGGGGGCCACACTGAAGCTTTCTTT.

The chain couples TRBV5-1 to TRBJ2-5, with 8 nucleotides matching TRBD2. The germline V gene has CDR1 SGHRS and CDR2 YFSETQ. This CDR3 comprises 14 residues. V gave up 5 bases and J gave up 5 bases; unmatched junction bases: 8. The CDR3 DNA is TGCGCCAGCAGTGCGGGAGGCCCGCAGGAGACCCAGTACTTC. It specifies CASSAGGPQETQYF.

Remarks on this clonotype: This likely traces to a read error, being one base from a far larger clone. The CDR3 nucleotides are TGTGCCAGCAGCTTAGCCGGGACCCCTACTGCGCTAGCGGGGAGGAGCGATGAGCAGTTCTTC. Protein product: CASSLAGTPTALAGRSDEQFF. The chain carries TRBV7-2 and TRBJ2-1; 9 positions agree with TRBD2. Trimming removed 0 bases from V and 8 bases from J; junction bases left unmatched: 23. Germline CDR1 is SGHTA and CDR2 is FQGNSA. The CDR3 loop spans 21 amino acids.

The chain has TRBV2 and TRBJ1-2, with 7 nucleotides matching TRBD1. Germline CDR1 is SNHLY and CDR2 is FYNNEI. The CDR3 extends over 14 amino acids. Trimming took 6 bases from V and 7 from J; bases not matched to a gene: 11. CDR3 sequence reads: CASRSGTAQRGYTF. The CDR3 nucleotides read TGTGCCAGCAGGAGCGGGACAGCCCAGCGTGGCTACACCTTC.

There are many counts of this clonotype. The rearrangement uses TRBV27 and TRBJ2-1; 10 bases fit TRBD2. This CDR3 spans 18 amino acids. V lost 4 bases and J lost 7; bases outside the gene matches: 16. The germline CDR1 and CDR2 sequences are MNHEY and SMNVEV (reference sequence). The DNA of the CDR3 is TGTGCCAGCAGTTCCGCGGCGGCTAGCGGGAGTATTTGGAATGAGCAGTTCTTC. This translates into CASSSAAASGSIWNEQFF.

This clonotype appeared many times. CDR3 loop: CAWRLTGTSGSETQYF. CDR3 nucleotide sequence: TGTGCCTGGAGACTTACCGGGACTAGCGGGAGTGAGACCCAGTACTTC. This sequence joins TRBV30 and TRBJ2-5, with TRBD2 identical over 14 bases. The CDR3 length is 16 residues. From germline, CDR1 is GTSNPN and CDR2 SVGIG (reference sequence). The V and J ends lost 3 bases and 5 bases, in that order; junction bases with no gene match: 8.

This clonotype has a count of ten or more. The rearrangement links TRBV19 to TRBJ1-1, with D maybe TRBD1 (5 bases). CDR1 LNHDA and CDR2 SQIVND come from the germline V gene (reference sequence). V lost 3 bases to trimming and J lost 4 bases, with 15 bases between them. The CDR3 is 15 residues long. This CDR3 reads CASSIAGLEGTEAFF. The CDR3, as DNA: TGTGCCAGTAGTATCGCGGGACTGGAGGGCACTGAAGCTTTCTTT. Filled out from reference TRBV19 and TRBJ1-1, the complete variable domain reads DGGITQSPKYLFRKEGQNVTLSCEQNLNHDAMYWYRQDPGQGLRLIYYSQIVNDFQKGDIAEGYSVSREKKESFPLTVTSAQKNPTAFYLCASSIAGLEGTEAFFGQGTRLTVV.

Concerning this clonotype: The missing conserved phenylalanine or tryptophan at the end of this CDR3 makes a read error likely. This chain joins TRBV28 and TRBJ2-7; D gene ambiguous. In germline, CDR1 is MDHEN, CDR2 SYDVKM. The CDR3 is 11 amino acids. The V end lost 6 bases, the J end lost 4 bases, and 7 bases lay between the germline ends. The CDR3, as DNA: TGTGCCAGCAGCCCTACATACGAGCAGTACCTC. The encoded protein is CASSPTYEQYL.

This clonotype showed up many times. V usage is TRBV27 and J usage is TRBJ2-5; 9 bases match TRBD1. The germline gives CDR1 MNHEY, CDR2 SMNVEV (reference sequence). Trimming at V came to 4 bases and at J to 5 bases, leaving 11 bases not matched to a gene. This CDR3 comprises 16 residues. Here the CDR3 DNA reads TGTGCCAGCAGTTCAGCACCGGGACAGGGAGGGGAGACCCAGTACTTC. It yields the protein CASSSAPGQGGETQYF.

The sample holds a few counts of this clonotype. This rearrangement joins TRBV6-1 to TRBJ2-7; a weak D match, TRBD1 (6 bases). CDR1 is MNHNS and CDR2 is SASEGT in the germline V gene. The CDR3 loop spans 14 amino acids. V was trimmed by 6 bases and J by 3 bases, leaving 15 bases between them. The CDR3 coding sequence is TGTGCCAGCAGCCCCGGGACATCAAACTACGAGCAGTACTTC. This encodes CASSPGTSNYEQYF.

This clonotype was counted ten times or more. The J gene is TRBJ1-2, the V gene TRBV11-2; a weak D match, TRBD1 (6 bases). CDR1 SGHAT and CDR2 FQNNGV come from the germline V gene. The V end was cut by 0 bases, the J end by 8 bases, with 10 bases between. The CDR3 consists of 13 residues. The CDR3 nucleotides read TGTGCCAGCAGCTTAGACAGGGGCAGAGGCTACACCTTC. It yields the protein CASSLDRGRGYTF.